One sample yielded the 12 T cell receptor beta chains listed below, sequenced in a study of T cell responses to AZD1222 COVID-19 vaccine. The assay was immunoSEQ multiplex PCR, and TCRdb's table has in-frame clones only and misses some. This sample carries roughly 99,000 clones, more than 85% of them seen once, and the ten largest clones take around 8%. The sequences come from peripheral blood, collected 28 days after the second AZD1222 dose. Source of these receptors: an adult who received the AZD1222 COVID-19 vaccine.

This sequence joins TRBV7-8 and TRBJ2-7; 7 bases map to TRBD2. CDR1 SGHVS and CDR2 FQNEAQ come from the germline V gene. This CDR3 is 13 amino acids long. V shed 4 bases and J 4 bases; nucleotides not matched to a gene: 4. Here the CDR3 reads CASSSLREYEQYF. The CDR3 region has the DNA TGTGCCAGCAGCTCCTTGCGGGAGTACGAGCAGTACTTC.

V is TRBV9 and J is TRBJ1-2, with TRBD1 matching 11 bases. Germline V gene sequence: CDR1 SGDLS, CDR2 YYNGEE. There are 16 residues in the CDR3. Trimming cost V 4 bases and J 4 bases; bases outside gene matches: 9. CDR3: CASSPGTGGIFYGYTF. As DNA, the CDR3 is TGTGCCAGCAGCCCCGGGACAGGGGGTATTTTCTATGGCTACACCTTC. Complete variable domain (other parts from reference TRBV9 and TRBJ1-2): DSGVTQTPKHLITATGQRVTLRCSPRSGDLSVYWYQQSLDQGLQFLIQYYNGEERAKGNILERFSAQQFPDLHSELNLSSLELGDSALYFCASSPGTGGIFYGYTFGSGTRLTVV.

The chain links TRBV3-1 (or the pseudogene TRBV3-2) to TRBJ1-3; no clear D gene. The germline gives CDR1 LGHDT, CDR2 YNNKEL (reference sequence). This CDR3 is built from 16 residues. The V end lost 0 bases, the J end lost 0 bases, and 9 bases lay between the germline ends. CDR3 protein: CASSQEGLPSGNTIYF. The CDR3 DNA reads TGTGCCAGCAGCCAAGAAGGTCTTCCCTCTGGAAACACCATATATTTT.

For the CDR3, the DNA is TGTGCCAGCAGACGGGACAGGGCCACTGAAGCTTTCTTT. The encoded protein is CASRRDRATEAFF. The chain has TRBV7-9 and TRBJ1-1; TRBD1 agrees at 9 bases. The CDR3 is 13 amino acids. The J segment lost 4 bases and the V segment lost 6 bases, leaving 3 bases of the junction unmatched. CDR1 is SEHNR, CDR2 FQNEAQ, per germline (reference sequence).

The V call is TRBV9, the J call TRBJ1-4, with D unresolved. The V gene's germline CDR1 is SGDLS and CDR2 YYNGEE. V lost 4 bases and J 3 bases, leaving 19 bases between the germline ends. This CDR3 has 17 amino acids. The CDR3, as DNA: TGTGCCAGCAGCCCAACGGGGAGGCTTACAGCTAATGAAAAACTGTTTTTT. Protein sequence: CASSPTGRLTANEKLFF.

The chain joins TRBV28 to TRBJ2-5, with a possible D match to TRBD2 (6 bases). The CDR3 covers 15 residues. V was clipped by 7 bases and J by 5 bases, with 20 bases between them. Per the germline V gene, CDR1 is MDHEN and CDR2 is SYDVKM. Written as DNA, the CDR3 is TGTGCCAGCACCCCCGGGGGATTTTCCTGGGAGACCCAGTACTTC. This codes for CASTPGGFSWETQYF.

The V call is TRBV10-3, the J call TRBJ2-1; the match to TRBD2 covers 8 bases. This CDR3 region has 14 residues. CDR1 and CDR2 from the germline V gene are ENHRY and SYGVKD. CDR3 nucleotide sequence: TGTGTAAGGTGGAAACTAGCGGTGCACAATGAGCAGTTCTTC. Encoded protein: CVRWKLAVHNEQFF.

The gene calls are TRBV10-1 and TRBJ2-1, with 8 nucleotides matching TRBD2. With V trimmed by 3 bases and J by 8 bases, 9 bases remained unmatched. This CDR3 has 15 residues. CDR1 and CDR2 (germline): WNHNN, SYGVQD (reference sequence). This chain's CDR3 is CASSEHGRALDEQFF. CDR3 DNA: TGCGCCAGCAGTGAACACGGGAGGGCCTTGGATGAGCAGTTCTTC.

The CDR3 DNA sequence: TGTGCCAGCAGCTCTCGGACTAGCGGCGAGCAGTACTTC. Translating gives CASSSRTSGEQYF. This chain uses TRBV7-2 with TRBJ2-7, with 10 bases lining up with TRBD2. The CDR3 contains 13 residues. V gave up 4 bases and J gave up 6 bases; unmatched junction bases: 3. The germline V gene has CDR1 SGHTA and CDR2 FQGNSA.

This clone was seen a handful of times. The V call is TRBV28, the J call TRBJ2-1; TRBD1 matches at 7 bases. The V gene's germline CDR1 is MDHEN and CDR2 SYDVKM. The CDR3 loop spans 14 amino acids. Trimming took 8 bases from V and 4 from J; bases not matched to a gene: 8. The DNA for the CDR3 is TGTGCCAGCCACAGGGGTGGGTTTTACAATGAGCAGTTCTTC. Its translation is CASHRGGFYNEQFF.

The genes are TRBV12-5 and TRBJ1-1; D is perhaps TRBD1 (5 bases). V was trimmed by 6 bases and J by 4 bases, leaving 12 bases between them. The length of the CDR3 is 13 residues. Germline CDR1 LGHNT, CDR2 FRNRAP. CDR3 sequence reads: CASGRGDFTEAFF. In DNA, the CDR3 is TGTGCTAGTGGACGAGGGGACTTCACTGAAGCTTTCTTT.

This chain uses TRBV6-2 or TRBV6-3 with TRBJ2-2, with D hard to call. V gave up 2 bases and J gave up 6 bases, with 1 base separating them. Germline V CDR1 and CDR2: MNHEY, SVGEGT. There are 11 residues in the CDR3. DNA of the CDR3: TGTGCCAGCAGTTACGCCGGGGAGCTGTTTTTT. Amino acids: CASSYAGELFF.